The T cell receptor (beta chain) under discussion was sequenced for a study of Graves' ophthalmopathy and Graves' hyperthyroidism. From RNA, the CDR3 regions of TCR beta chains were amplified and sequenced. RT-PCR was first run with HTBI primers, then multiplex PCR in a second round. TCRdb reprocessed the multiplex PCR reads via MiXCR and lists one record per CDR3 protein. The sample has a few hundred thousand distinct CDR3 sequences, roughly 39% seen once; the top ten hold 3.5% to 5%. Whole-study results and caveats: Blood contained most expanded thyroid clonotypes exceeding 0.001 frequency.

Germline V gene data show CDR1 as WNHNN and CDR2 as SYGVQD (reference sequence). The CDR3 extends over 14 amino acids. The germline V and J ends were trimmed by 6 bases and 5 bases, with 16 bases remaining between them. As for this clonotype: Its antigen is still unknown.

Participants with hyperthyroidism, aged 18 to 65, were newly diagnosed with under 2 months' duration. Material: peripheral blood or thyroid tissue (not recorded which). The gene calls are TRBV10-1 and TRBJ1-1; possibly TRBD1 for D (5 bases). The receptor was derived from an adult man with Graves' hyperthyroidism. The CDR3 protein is CASRRDQARTEAFF. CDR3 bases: TGCGCCAGCAGGAGGGACCAGGCTCGGACTGAAGCTTTCTTT.